This T cell receptor (beta chain) stems from a study of identical twins. As concerns this clonotype: Antigen: not known.

Study-level findings and limits: Sharing of beta out-of-frame sequences by twins showed a weaker excess.

V lost 3 bases and J lost 4; bases outside the gene matches: 6. Germline lookup yields CDR1 SGHAT and CDR2 FQNNGV. This CDR3 region has 15 residues. TCRdb redid the calling of the 5' RACE reads with MiXCR, one entry per CDR3 protein. Among fewer than 550,000 distinct CDR3 sequences listed, approximately 15% were seen once. No donor was unhealthy or non-Caucasian. These same records also appear under a second study, on yellow fever vaccine responses in identical twins.

The sequence was collected from a woman aged 18-35 years in good health. Sequencing input: CD4+ T cells sorted from blood. This chain links TRBV11-2 with TRBJ2-5; 9 nucleotides match TRBD2. CDR3 in amino acids: CASSFYSGSGETQYF. The DNA for the CDR3 is TGTGCCAGCAGCTTTTATAGCGGGAGTGGAGAGACCCAGTACTTC.